These 20 T cell receptor beta chains came from one sample sequenced in a study of shared clonotypes between healthy human individuals. Here immunoSEQ multiplex PCR was the method, and the copy in TCRdb shows in-frame clones only, minus some. The repertoire holds some 1.5 million clones, with approximately 98% as singletons. Sequencing was done on a sample of naive CD4+ T cells sorted from blood. Sample subset: CD45RA+ positively selected. These TCRs come from a man aged 25 to 40 in good health.

V is TRBV9 and J is TRBJ2-7, with D perhaps TRBD2 (5 bases). This CDR3 is built from 16 residues. CDR1 SGDLS and CDR2 YYNGEE come from the germline V gene. V gave up 0 bases and J gave up 5 bases, with 18 bases separating them. For the CDR3, the DNA is TGTGCCAGCAGCGTAGGCGTAGGAACTACCGGGGACGAGCAGTACTTC. It specifies CASSVGVGTTGDEQYF. Full variable domain (missing parts from reference TRBV9 and TRBJ2-7): DSGVTQTPKHLITATGQRVTLRCSPRSGDLSVYWYQQSLDQGLQFLIQYYNGEERAKGNILERFSAQQFPDLHSELNLSSLELGDSALYFCASSVGVGTTGDEQYFGPGTRLTVT.

This clone was detected only once. The gene calls are TRBV2 and TRBJ1-5; 12 nucleotides line up with TRBD1. J was trimmed by 6 bases and V by 5 bases; bases with no gene match: 5. Germline V gene lookup returns CDR1 SNHLY and CDR2 FYNNEI. The CDR3 loop spans 15 amino acids. CDR3 region: CASSSGTGGLQPQHF. The CDR3 DNA reads TGTGCCAGCAGTTCCGGGACAGGGGGCCTTCAGCCCCAGCATTTT. Full variable domain (missing parts from reference TRBV2 and TRBJ1-5): EPEVTQTPSHQVTQMGQEVILRCVPISNHLYFYWYRQILGQKVEFLVSFYNNEISEKSEIFDDQFSVERPDGSNFTLKIRSTKLEDSAMYFCASSSGTGGLQPQHFGDGTRLSIL.

The rearrangement uses TRBV5-8 and TRBJ2-1; 8 positions match TRBD2. The CDR3 totals 16 residues. With V trimmed by 4 bases and J by 3 bases, 9 bases remained unmatched. The germline V gene has CDR1 SGHTS and CDR2 YDEGEE. The CDR3: CASSGPGLVGYNEQFF. The CDR3 coding sequence is TGTGCCAGCAGCGGGCCGGGACTAGTGGGCTACAATGAGCAGTTCTTC.

This chain joins TRBV5-6 and TRBJ2-5; no reliable D call. CDR3 length: 14 amino acids. Germline assignment: CDR1 SGHDT and CDR2 YYEEEE. With 5 bases removed from V and 4 bases from J, the gap between germline ends came to 15 bases. The CDR3 here is CASRLWAWGETQYF. The CDR3 region has the DNA TGTGCCAGCAGGTTGTGGGCGTGGGGAGAGACCCAGTACTTC.

J is TRBJ2-7 and V is TRBV4-3; the D gene is possibly TRBD1 (5 bases). This CDR3 comprises 14 residues. The V end lost 0 bases, the J end lost 7 bases, and 13 bases lay between the germline ends. CDR1 and CDR2 from the germline V gene are LGHNA and YSLEER. For the CDR3, the DNA is TGCGCCAGCAGCCAAGACAAGGGGCTGGGTGAGCAGTACTTC. This sequence encodes CASSQDKGLGEQYF.

The genes are TRBV7-2 and TRBJ1-5; D is possibly TRBD1 (5 bases). The V and J ends lost 5 bases and 7 bases respectively, with 12 bases between them. Germline assignment: CDR1 SGHTA and CDR2 FQGNSA. The length of the CDR3 is 13 residues. Written as DNA, the CDR3 is TGTGCCAGCAGCCCGAATCGGGGCCAGCCCCAGCATTTT. As protein: CASSPNRGQPQHF.

The count of this clone is one. The chain carries TRBV5-4 and TRBJ2-3; D possibly corresponds to TRBD2 (5 bases). V was clipped by 4 bases and J by 5 bases, with 11 bases between them. This CDR3 region has 13 residues. Germline V CDR1 and CDR2: SGHNT, YYREEE (reference sequence). CDR3 in amino acids: CASSPKEVDTQYF. In DNA, the CDR3 is TGTGCCAGCAGCCCGAAGGAGGTAGATACGCAGTATTTT.

V is TRBV10-1 and J is TRBJ2-7; TRBD1 aligns across 10 bases. Germline trimming cut 5 bases from V and 2 bases from J; bases unmatched to any gene: 3. The CDR3 spans 14 residues. Germline loops: CDR1 WNHNN, CDR2 SYGVQD (reference sequence). CDR3 DNA sequence: TGCGCCAGCAGTCGGACAGGGGGACCCTACGAGCAGTACTTC. Protein sequence: CASSRTGGPYEQYF.

The rearrangement joins TRBV20-1 to TRBJ1-5; D not resolved. Deletions cut 3 bases from V and 7 bases from J, with 7 bases between. CDR1 and CDR2 from the germline V gene are DFQATT and SNEGSKA (reference sequence). This CDR3 has 11 amino acids. The CDR3 region has the DNA TGCAGTGCTAGCCTTGACCAGCCCCAGCATTTT. The encoded protein is CSASLDQPQHF.

J is TRBJ2-1 and V is TRBV11-2; TRBD1 is a possible D gene (6 bases). Trimming took off 4 bases at V and 5 bases at J, with 15 bases between the two ends. The germline V gene encodes CDR1 SGHAT and CDR2 FQNNGV. CDR3 length: 15 residues. CDR3 sequence (DNA): TGTGCCAGCAGCTCCCCCGGGACATCCAACAATGAGCAGTTCTTC. Translated, it gives CASSSPGTSNNEQFF.

The rearrangement joins TRBV5-8 to TRBJ2-6, with 8 bases lining up with TRBD1. The CDR3 is 19 amino acids. V dropped 4 bases and J dropped 2; count of bases not matched to a gene: 14. Germline V CDR1 and CDR2: SGHTS, YDEGEE. CDR3: CASSQPIWTGSPGANVLTF. Here the CDR3 DNA reads TGTGCCAGCAGCCAGCCGATTTGGACAGGGAGCCCTGGGGCCAACGTCCTGACTTTC. The variable domain in full, with the rest retrieved from reference TRBV5-8 and TRBJ2-6, is EAGVTQSPTHLIKTRGQQATLRCSPISGHTSVYWYQQALGLGLQFLLWYDEGEERNRGNFPPRFSGRQFPNYSSELNVNALELEDSALYLCASSQPIWTGSPGANVLTFGAGSRLTVL.

The chain has TRBV6-6 and TRBJ1-4; 7 nucleotides line up with TRBD1. J was trimmed by 5 bases and V by 6 bases; bases with no gene match: 6. Looked up from germline, CDR1 is MNHNY and CDR2 is SVGAGI (reference sequence). The length of the CDR3 is 14 residues. Here the CDR3 reads CASRPDRVNEKLFF. In DNA, the CDR3 is TGTGCCAGCAGACCCGACAGGGTAAATGAAAAACTGTTTTTT.

J is TRBJ2-7 and V is TRBV2, with 12 nucleotides matching TRBD1. The CDR3 runs to 16 residues. With 4 bases clipped from V and 7 bases from J, the junction kept 11 bases outside the gene matches. In germline, CDR1 is SNHLY, CDR2 FYNNEI. This CDR3 is CASSVGWGQGAMEQYF. The CDR3, as DNA: TGTGCCAGCAGTGTAGGTTGGGGACAGGGGGCTATGGAGCAGTACTTC.

This clone showed up just once. The chain recombines TRBV9 with TRBJ2-3, with D tentatively TRBD1 (8 bases). Germline values: CDR1 SGDLS, CDR2 YYNGEE. The germline V and J ends were trimmed by 3 bases and 0 bases, with 23 bases remaining between them. The CDR3 contains 19 residues. The CDR3 region has the DNA TGTGCCAGCAGCGCCCGGACAGGGTTGAACGGGAGGAGCACAGATACGCAGTATTTT. The encoded protein is CASSARTGLNGRSTDTQYF.

V usage is TRBV27 and J usage is TRBJ2-5; 7 nucleotides align to TRBD2. The CDR3 consists of 14 residues. Trimming removed 2 bases from V and 7 bases from J; junction bases left unmatched: 7. CDR1 is MNHEY, CDR2 SMNVEV, per germline (reference sequence). The CDR3 here is CASSLLRGEGTQYF. In DNA, the CDR3 is TGTGCCAGCAGTTTACTGAGAGGGGAGGGGACCCAGTACTTC.

CDR3 in amino acids: CASSPSGVGNQPQHF. The CDR3 nucleotides read TGTGCCAGCTCACCGTCAGGGGTCGGCAATCAGCCCCAGCATTTT. The chain employs TRBV18 and TRBJ1-5; perhaps TRBD1 as D (6 bases). The CDR3 contains 15 residues. Germline V gene sequence: CDR1 KGHSH, CDR2 LQKENI. V lost 3 bases, J lost 2 bases, and 11 bases lay in between. Full variable domain (rest looked up from reference TRBV18 and TRBJ1-5): NAGVMQNPRHLVRRRGQEARLRCSPMKGHSHVYWYRQLPEEGLKFMVYLQKENIIDESGMPKERFSAEFPKEGPSILRIQQVVRGDSAAYFCASSPSGVGNQPQHFGDGTRLSIL.

The chain couples TRBV27 to TRBJ2-1, with D possibly TRBD1 on 5 matching bases. Looked up from germline, CDR1 is MNHEY and CDR2 is SMNVEV (reference sequence). This CDR3 is built from 14 residues. V was pared by 6 bases and J by 3 bases, with 12 bases between. CDR3 nucleotide sequence: TGTGCCAGCAGGCCAGGGTTCCTCTACAATGAGCAGTTCTTC. Amino acid sequence: CASRPGFLYNEQFF.

For this clone: The same CDR3 also results from other DNA sequences found in this sample. The chain recombines TRBV5-1 with TRBJ2-5; D is ambiguous. Trimming removed 5 bases at V and 3 bases at J, with 11 bases between. In germline, CDR1 is SGHRS, CDR2 YFSETQ. The CDR3 totals 13 residues. The CDR3 DNA reads TGCGCCAGCAGTAGGGCAGCAGAAGAGACCCAGTACTTC. Translation: CASSRAAEETQYF.

The chain combines TRBV18 with TRBJ1-1, with unresolved D. CDR1 is KGHSH and CDR2 is LQKENI in the germline V gene. V lost 1 base and J 5 bases, leaving 14 bases between the germline ends. The CDR3 contains 15 residues. The CDR3, as DNA: TGTGCCAGCTCACCACAGGGTACAGTTGGGACTGAAGCTTTCTTT. This codes for CASSPQGTVGTEAFF.

This sequence joins TRBV2 and TRBJ1-1; D perhaps matches TRBD1 (5 bases). The germline V gene has CDR1 SNHLY and CDR2 FYNNEI. This CDR3 region has 14 residues. The V end lost 2 bases, the J end lost 1 base, and 8 bases lay between the germline ends. CDR3 DNA: TGTGCCAGCAGTGAATCCAGGGCGAACACTGAAGCTTTCTTT. Protein product: CASSESRANTEAFF.